The 20 T cell receptor beta chains below all came from one sample that was sequenced in a study of post-analysis software for immune sequencing data. General study findings and limits: Among four to six TRBV segments more frequent in patients than controls were TRBV5-6, TRBV5-1 and TRBV20-1.

These receptors lack a known antigen. Presence of unique molecular identifiers characterized the TCR beta cDNA libraries. TCRdb recomputed calls from the PCR reads with MiXCR, one row per CDR3 protein. The sample shows about 760,000 distinct CDR3 sequences, 25% to 30% of them seen only once. The material sequenced was blood. All receptors come from a girl under 18 with multiple sclerosis.

The rearrangement uses TRBV15 and TRBJ2-3; 8 bases match TRBD2. In germline, CDR1 is LNHNV, CDR2 YYDKDF (reference sequence). This CDR3 has 16 residues. V lost 1 base to trimming and J lost 2 bases; unmatched junction nucleotides: 5. The CDR3 spells CATSRVTGRVTDTQYF. For the CDR3, the DNA is TGTGCCACCAGCAGAGTCACCGGGAGGGTCACAGATACGCAGTATTTT.

This clonotype was counted only a few times. The chain joins TRBV7-8 to TRBJ2-5, with a possible D match to TRBD2 (6 bases). The CDR3 runs to 18 residues. The germline V gene encodes CDR1 SGHVS and CDR2 FQNEAQ. V lost 5 bases and J 0 bases, leaving 22 bases between the germline ends. The CDR3: CASSEPIGGSPYQETQYF. CDR3 coding DNA: TGTGCCAGCAGCGAACCAATCGGGGGATCGCCGTACCAAGAGACCCAGTACTTC.

This rearrangement joins TRBV5-1 to TRBJ2-5; 12 bases align to TRBD2. The CDR3 extends over 19 amino acids. J lost 4 bases, V lost 4 bases, and 17 bases had no gene match. Germline V gives CDR1 SGHRS, CDR2 YFSETQ. CDR3 amino acids: CASSTQRLAGDRSRETQYF. As DNA, the CDR3 is TGCGCCAGCAGCACACAGAGACTAGCGGGAGATCGGTCGAGAGAGACCCAGTACTTC.

The chain carries TRBV27 and TRBJ2-3; 10 bases match TRBD2. This CDR3 is 15 amino acids long. The V gene's germline CDR1 is MNHEY and CDR2 SMNVEV (reference sequence). V trimming: 6 bases; J trimming: 6 bases; junction bases outside the gene matches: 9. CDR3 residues: CASSFGLAGVDTQYF. The CDR3 bases are TGTGCCAGCAGCTTCGGGCTAGCGGGAGTGGATACGCAGTATTTT.

The sample holds a few counts of this clonotype. CDR3 region: CASSLDGRAVIQYF. The CDR3 nucleotides are TGTGCCAGCAGCTTAGACGGGAGGGCCGTCATTCAGTACTTC. The rearrangement links TRBV7-9 to TRBJ2-4; TRBD2 matches at 8 bases. Germline V gene data show CDR1 as SEHNR and CDR2 as FQNEAQ (reference sequence). There are 14 residues in the CDR3. V was clipped by 1 base and J by 9 bases; unmatched bases: 5.

This chain joins TRBV24-1 and TRBJ2-5; 11 bases are a match to TRBD2. Trimming at V came to 1 base and at J to 1 base, leaving 7 bases not matched to a gene. The CDR3 spans 18 residues. From germline, CDR1 is KGHDR and CDR2 SFDVKD. CDR3 amino acids: CATSDFRGTSGFQETQYF. In nucleotides, the CDR3 is TGTGCCACCAGTGATTTTCGGGGGACTAGCGGATTCCAAGAGACCCAGTACTTC.

This clonotype was seen a handful of times. This sequence joins TRBV5-4 and TRBJ2-3, with 8 nucleotides matching TRBD2. V gave up 3 bases and J gave up 0 bases; unmatched junction bases: 6. Germline CDR1 SGHNT, CDR2 YYREEE (reference sequence). This CDR3 has 16 amino acids. The CDR3 loop is CASSSPASGSTDTQYF. CDR3 nucleotide sequence: TGTGCCAGCAGCTCCCCGGCTAGCGGGAGCACAGATACGCAGTATTTT.

This clonotype appeared a few times. The V and J genes are TRBV10-3 and TRBJ1-1; a weak D match, TRBD1 (6 bases). V gave up 4 bases and J gave up 4 bases, with 10 bases separating them. The germline gives CDR1 ENHRY, CDR2 SYGVKD. The CDR3 totals 13 residues. CDR3 in DNA: TGTGCCATCAGTGCACAGGGAGGCACTGAAGCTTTCTTT. This gives the protein CAISAQGGTEAFF.

This clonotype came up a few times. This chain uses TRBV7-2 with TRBJ2-5; 14 nucleotides line up with TRBD2. There are 19 residues in the CDR3. V trimming: 5 bases; J trimming: 9 bases; junction bases outside the gene matches: 20. Germline CDR1 is SGHTA and CDR2 is FQGNSA. CDR3 loop: CASSLGGPIGTSGSGAQYF. The CDR3 coding sequence is TGTGCCAGCAGCCTAGGGGGCCCCATAGGGACTAGCGGGAGTGGGGCCCAGTACTTC.

This clonotype came up a few times. J is TRBJ2-3 and V is TRBV20-1, with a tentative D call TRBD2 (5 bases). This CDR3 is built from 14 residues. Germline V gives CDR1 DFQATT, CDR2 SNEGSKA (reference sequence). Trimming pared 5 bases from V and 1 base from J, leaving 13 bases between. In DNA form, the CDR3 reads TGCAGTGCTTTCCCGGGATTAGGCACAGATACGCAGTATTTT. It codes for CSAFPGLGTDTQYF.

This clonotype was seen ten or more times. This sequence joins TRBV6-5 and TRBJ2-1; perhaps TRBD1 as D (6 bases). Germline loops: CDR1 MNHEY, CDR2 SVGAGI. This CDR3 has 15 amino acids. Trimming removed 6 bases at V and 6 bases at J, with 18 bases between. The CDR3 nucleotides read TGTGCCAGCAGCCTTTCGGGACAAGTCGGCAATGAGCAGTTCTTC. Its protein is CASSLSGQVGNEQFF.

The chain joins TRBV20-1 to TRBJ2-7, with a tentative D call TRBD2 (5 bases). The CDR3 spans 14 residues. Germline V lookup: CDR1 DFQATT, CDR2 SNEGSKA (reference sequence). Trimming removed 2 bases from V and 7 bases from J, with 18 bases in between. CDR3 in DNA: TGCAGTGCTAGACTAGCAACCTCCTACAATGAGCAGTACTTC. It codes for CSARLATSYNEQYF.

This clonotype has ten or more counts. V is TRBV5-1 and J is TRBJ2-3, with TRBD2 matching 8 bases. Trimming at V came to 4 bases and at J to 9 bases, leaving 10 bases not matched to a gene. This CDR3 contains 14 residues. The V gene's germline CDR1 is SGHRS and CDR2 YFSETQ. The CDR3 sequence: CASSGQAGVETQYF. The CDR3 DNA follows: TGCGCCAGCAGCGGACAAGCGGGAGTCGAAACGCAGTATTTT.

This clonotype has more than one count but fewer than ten. The J gene is TRBJ2-4, the V gene TRBV12-3 or TRBV12-4; a weak D match, TRBD1 (6 bases). The CDR3 runs 18 residues. V lost 6 bases, J lost 8 bases, and 29 bases lay in between. In nucleotides, the CDR3 is TGTGCCAGCAGCTCACCAGGGGCGGTGCCTATTAAAGGAGACATTCAGTACTTC. Protein sequence: CASSSPGAVPIKGDIQYF.

Details on this clonotype: The germline gene is not matched at one end of the junction; a read error may be the cause. The rearrangement uses TRBV4-1 and TRBJ2-1; 10 bases agree with TRBD1. This CDR3 contains 16 residues. Germline V gene data show CDR1 as MGHRA and CDR2 as YSYEKL. The CDR3 is CAGSQPSTTGGVEQFF. The CDR3 nucleotides read TGCGCCGGCAGCCAACCGAGTACGACAGGGGGCGTTGAGCAGTTCTTC.

This CDR3 reads CSARRTLFEKLFF. The CDR3 DNA reads TGCAGTGCTAGGCGCACACTCTTTGAAAAACTGTTTTTT. The V gene is TRBV20-1, the J gene TRBJ1-4, with D unresolved. V lost 3 bases and J lost 7, with 12 bases in between. The CDR3 spans 13 residues. CDR1 DFQATT and CDR2 SNEGSKA come from the germline V gene (reference sequence).

The genes are TRBV5-5 and TRBJ2-7, with D tentatively TRBD2 (5 bases). Gene TRBJ2-5 matches the end of the DNA better, so the J call may be wrong. Per the germline V gene, CDR1 is SGHKS and CDR2 is YYEKEE (reference sequence). CDR3 length: 17 residues. The DNA of the CDR3 is TGTGCCAGCAGCAGGGCGCGGGTTAAGGATATAAGGGAGACCCAGTACTTC. As protein: CASSRARVKDIRETQYF.

This clonotype was seen more than once but under ten times. This chain uses TRBV5-1 with TRBJ2-7; TRBD2 aligns across 9 bases. The assigned J gene may be wrong: the sequence end matches TRBJ2-5 better. The CDR3 consists of 14 residues. The germline gives CDR1 SGHRS, CDR2 YFSETQ. Written as DNA, the CDR3 is TGCGCCAGCGCGATAGCGGGGGCCTTCGAGACCCAGTACTTC. Its protein product is CASAIAGAFETQYF.

The genes are TRBV20-1 and TRBJ1-2; D not resolved. This CDR3 has 14 residues. Germline-derived CDR1 and CDR2 are DFQATT and SNEGSKA (reference sequence). Trimming cost V 0 bases and J 3 bases, with 11 bases left between them. The CDR3 is CSARDRSEYYGYTF. The CDR3 DNA reads TGCAGTGCTAGAGATCGGTCCGAATACTATGGCTACACCTTC.

The chain couples TRBV6-2 or TRBV6-3 to TRBJ2-3; 8 bases map to TRBD2. The trim removed 6 bases at V and 4 bases at J, leaving 12 bases unmatched. Germline CDR1 is MNHEY and CDR2 is SVGEGT. CDR3 length equals 16 residues. CDR3 sequence: CASSLRSGGRADTQYF. In nucleotides, the CDR3 is TGTGCCAGCAGCCTCCGAAGCGGGGGTCGTGCAGATACGCAGTATTTT.